The following is a TCR beta chain sequence with its context. Which antigen it targets is not known. No quality values exist for individual bases; no much larger clone is one base distant. This sample was included in a study of cytomegalovirus exposure and HLA in healthy donors (dated by TCRdb to about 2017). As for the study more broadly: According to an earlier analysis of around 600 of the donors, some 180 million T cells yielded roughly 110 million unique TCR beta sequences and about 300 Gb of sequence data. Approximately 310 gigabases of sequencing data and around 90 million unique TCR sequences made up an early release that covered 500 to 700 HLA-typed donors. The genetic ancestry cluster associated with self-reported Caucasian donors included about 84% of the approximately 410 genotyped donors. The aim of the study was to test whether cataloging public T cell receptors could identify signatures of past pathogen exposure. The study profiled the T cell repertoires of 666 subjects by immunosequencing and related them to cytomegalovirus serostatus. Along with the approximately 600-subject first cohort, a separate validation cohort of 120 different subjects was used. The study combined high-throughput TCR immunosequencing, statistical association of individual TCRs with disease status, and machine learning to predict cytomegalovirus infection status. A later analysis re-examined previously published TCR beta repertoires from 610 or so donors and added high-resolution HLA genotyping to investigate patterns of TCR occurrence. In the later analysis, no new phenotypic data were used to find candidate immune exposures; instead, reliance was placed on TCR beta sequences and their occurrence across donors. An earlier analysis of 587 of the donors applied high-throughput TCR beta sequencing to assess whether each TCR beta V gene segment acted as functional or pseudogenic. Alongside the repertoire data, information on donor age, sex, ethnicity and CMV serostatus was compiled. A later genetic analysis took genome-wide SNP genotypes for about three fifths of the 666 donors and used that subset as a discovery cohort. All discovery cohort repertoires had been generated using a single sequencing platform. Class I and class II HLA loci were covered by the typing at four-digit resolution. Typing coverage differed by locus: A, B, C, DRB1 and DQB1 were typed in about 620-640 donors, DQA1 in roughly 510, DPA1 in 606, and DPB1 in approximately 450. Because of strong linkage in the cohort, a handful of DR-DQ haplotypes were treated as single units for association and clustering. Among some 400 genotyped donors of the cohort, an average of approximately 220,000 unique TCR beta nucleotide sequences was sequenced per donor, of which 15% to 20% were non-productive. Beyond this particular receptor, the publication reports: A further reported finding was that TCR beta sequences accurately predicted the HLA-A and HLA-B alleles for most subjects in the first cohort. This cohort had only TCR beta chains sequenced, and the lack of alpha or paired-chain data limited which features could be detected. According to a later genetic analysis, donors in an Asian-associated ancestry cluster had fewer N-insertions in productive TCRs than the roughly 700-donor mean. It was suggested by the authors that the approach could potentially be generalized to other disease states and immunological phenotypes. The classifier was reported to diagnose cytomegalovirus status with high specificity and sensitivity in both the original cohort and the validation cohort. Assigning TCR associations to individual alleles was difficult when HLA alleles, especially DR and DQ, strongly co-occurred. In a later genetic analysis, a missense DCLRE1C variant was associated with V-gene and J-gene trimming of TCR beta chains, and the association was replicated in an independent cohort. In a later analysis, several top co-occurrence clusters were reported to appear linked to parvovirus B19, influenza, CMV and Epstein-Barr virus. In a later analysis, most CMV-associated TCR beta chains were found to appear HLA-restricted, with HLA associations seemingly driven largely by CMV exposure. A cluster of highly shared sequence variants was judged likely to be a technical artifact of the sequencing pipeline. Most TCR sequences were observed very rarely across donors, whereas some public TCRs were present in many individuals. Because some donors lacked HLA typing at each locus, the association tests relied only on the typed subset. A few of the identified cytomegalovirus-associated TCR beta chains were confirmed in vitro to be specific for cytomegalovirus antigens. Linkage disequilibrium might explain the correlated functional status among segregating V segments, but an unknown experimental factor could not be excluded. An earlier analysis of approximately 530 of the donors showed that most TCR beta V segments appeared in productive rearrangements either about 87% or about 30% of the time, which broadly matched IMGT annotations. The study gave a list of 150 to 200 TCR beta chains associated with cytomegalovirus. Immune exposure information for the cohort was limited to CMV serostatus. In a later analysis, the rate of TCR association differed among HLA loci, with DRB1 alleles having the most associated TCRs and HLA-C alleles having the fewest. Specific HLA alleles were associated with over 15,000 TCR beta sequences at a false discovery rate of 0.05 in a later analysis. In a later analysis, HLA-associated TCR beta chains showed more clonal expansion and lower generation probabilities than non-associated chains that were equally common. The earlier analysis of fewer than 750 of the donors excluded fewer than 20 rarely observed V segments, including chromosome 9 orphons, because counts were too low. Presence/absence analyses assumed roughly uniform sequencing depth across donors, an assumption that may not hold. Some IMGT-functional V segments, including TRBV6-2 and TRBV6-3, could not be told apart with the 87-base-pair reads, so those segments were excluded.

V drops 3 bases and J drops 7 bases, leaving 12 bases in between. Measured from the cysteine to the phenylalanine, the CDR3 is 14 residues long. Just CDR3 DNA is preserved here, 42 bases in frame from base 1. The germline V gene provides CDR1 MGHDK and CDR2 SYGVNS. The method behind the library was the immunoSEQ multiplex PCR assay. For the multiplex PCR, a mixture combining 60 forward primers for TCR Vbeta segments and 13 reverse primers for TCR Jbeta segments was used. The CDR3 region of rearranged TCR beta genes was amplified from genomic DNA with a multiplex PCR assay. The Illumina HiSeq System was used to sequence the amplified TCR beta libraries as 87-base-pair reads. The study's own analysis went as follows. A later analysis counted around 72 million unique TCR beta chains across the 550 to 700 repertoires, and 10 million to 11 million of these chains were shared by at least two donors. A nearest-neighbor algorithm error-corrected the raw reads and collapsed the reads into unique sequences, merging closely related sequences to remove PCR and sequencing errors. V, D and J gene segments were assigned by aligning CDR3 sequences to IMGT reference sequences. For a sequence to be retained, a match of at least six nucleotides to both a V gene segment and a J gene segment was required. A rearrangement counted as productive if the CDR3 had no stop codons and remained in frame with V and J, and every other rearrangement counted as non-productive. CDR3 was defined according to IMGT convention as the region running from the second conserved V-encoded cysteine to the conserved J-encoded phenylalanine. Sequences without an unambiguous match to a single V gene segment were excluded from the earlier analysis of several hundred of the donors. An earlier analysis of about 600 of the donors called V segments functional above 56.7% productive rearrangements and segregating when the between-donor standard deviation exceeded 5%. A statistical classification framework was developed to diagnose cytomegalovirus status using the catalog of TCR beta chain sequences. A later analysis assigned V and J genes by comparing TCR nucleotide sequences with IMGT/GENE-DB human TR gene sequences. Using the TCRdist pipeline, a later analysis assigned CDR3 sequences along with most-parsimonious VDJ recombination scenarios. In a later analysis, every TCR beta chain was defined by the combination of its CDR3 amino acid sequence and its V-gene family, and reads without a unique V-gene family were dropped. To address suspected cross-contamination and a sequencing artifact, a later analysis removed around 600 highly shared, low-generation-probability nucleotide sequences. For each public chain, a later analysis derived a clonal expansion index from normalized ranks of inferred template counts within each repertoire. Generation probabilities in a later analysis came from a VDJ recombination model fitted to out-of-frame rearrangements, and those results were checked against IGoR. Hypergeometric tests were used in a later analysis to score TCR-TCR, TCR-HLA and TCR-CMV co-occurrence, with a repertoire-size bias correction applied to the TCR pairs. A later analysis estimated false discovery rates by permuting HLA or CMV assignments 20 times. In a later analysis, co-occurring TCRs were grouped using DBSCAN, with TCRdist sequence similarity added in when clustering inside HLA-allele-positive subsets. Repertoires with fewer than 30,000 or more than 120,000 public chains were left out of co-occurrence clustering, as were several repertoires with anomalous nucleotide sharing. TCRdb carries this immuneACCESS record with in-frame sequences only. Its versions omit some clonotypes, under half of them owing to an unresolved V gene in the studies checked, with the rest unexplained. D and trimming were read from the DNA, whereas the V and J calls and clone size are those reported in that table. The sample table lists around 100,000 clones, less than 80% of them with a count of one. About 2.2% of the sample rests with the top ten.

The cohort was made up of roughly 670 healthy bone marrow donors. At the time of sampling, every cohort member was nominally healthy, though immune exposures that went unrecorded were likely present. The donor tested CMV seronegative and was one of the 352 seronegative cohort members. Each donor provided a peripheral blood sample, and peripheral blood mononuclear cells were used for TCR beta sequencing. Genomic DNA was extracted from the blood cell samples with the Qiagen DNeasy Blood Extraction Kit. Rearrangement joined TRBV25-1 to TRBJ2-2; tentative D gene TRBD1, with 6 bases matching. The receptor was isolated from a woman younger than 45 in good health and CMV-seronegative. The sequencing input was PBMCs. The DNA sequence is as follows: TGTGCCAGCAGTGATATGGGGGCGGGCGGGGAGCTGTTTTTT. This is translated as CASSDMGAGGELFF.